This T cell receptor (beta chain) was obtained from a study of identical twins. Study-level findings and limits: Excess sharing between twins was weaker in beta out-of-frame sequences. Model-predicted out-of-frame TCR alpha sharing fell below observed values in monozygotic twins. Interpretation of the results relied on cross-sectional statistical analysis and not on following the same donors.

It was template switching that added a universal primer site, and there were unique molecular identifiers on the cDNA. Via MiXCR, TCRdb re-called the 5' RACE reads, giving one row per CDR3 protein. The repertoire holds 1.5 million to 2 million distinct CDR3 sequences, about 32% seen once, with roughly 0.3% in the top ten. V gave up 3 bases and J gave up 1 base, with 10 bases separating them. The CDR3 contains 14 residues. The V gene's germline CDR1 is DFQATT and CDR2 SNEGSKA (reference sequence). On this clonotype: Antigen specificity is unknown.

The sample comprised cord blood. The V and J genes are TRBV20-1 and TRBJ2-1; D is perhaps TRBD1 (5 bases). The TCR was taken from a newborn girl in good health. CDR3 residues: CSARARTSYNEQFF. The CDR3 region has the DNA TGCAGTGCTAGGGCGAGGACATCCTACAATGAGCAGTTCTTC.